A single sample gave rise to the 30 T cell receptor beta chains below, sequenced in a study of T cell repertoires in cytomegalovirus infection. From the reads, TCRdb called clonotypes with MiXCR, one entry per CDR3 protein. The sample lists over 90,000 distinct CDR3 sequences; more than 15% were seen once. Sequenced material: PBMCs. Every receptor here comes from a human donor in good health (CMV status not recorded). Some clones in this sample may be carry-over from other donors' samples.

As for this clonotype: A read error is possible here, since a much larger clone lies one base away. The chain combines TRBV11-1 with TRBJ2-1; no clear D gene. Germline lookup yields CDR1 SGHAT and CDR2 FQDESV (reference sequence). The CDR3 has 14 amino acids. CDR3 bases: TGTGCCAGCAGCCGATGGCGCTCCTACAATGTGCAGTTCTTC. Translated, it gives CASSRWRSYNVQFF.

The sample holds many counts of this clonotype. This sequence joins TRBV7-2 and TRBJ1-1, with D perhaps matching TRBD1 (5 bases). Germline values: CDR1 SGHTA, CDR2 FQGNSA. V dropped 5 bases and J dropped 2 bases, with 9 bases sitting between them. The CDR3 is made up of 13 amino acids. In DNA form, the CDR3 reads TGTGCCAGCAGCACTGGACAAAACACTGAAGCTTTCTTT. Its translation: CASSTGQNTEAFF.

The chain uses TRBV5-4 and TRBJ2-3; 8 bases fit TRBD2. The CDR3 runs 14 residues. The J segment lost 6 bases and the V segment lost 2 bases, leaving 5 bases of the junction unmatched. Germline CDR1 SGHNT, CDR2 YYREEE (reference sequence). The CDR3 nucleotides read TGTGCCAGCAGCTTCGGGACTAGGGTCGATACGCAGTATTTT. Translating it yields CASSFGTRVDTQYF.

This clonotype has at least ten counts. The V gene is TRBV7-2, the J gene TRBJ1-1, with D possibly matching TRBD1 (5 bases). Germline CDR1 SGHTA, CDR2 FQGNSA. This CDR3 spans 14 amino acids. V was pared by 3 bases and J by 0 bases, with 8 bases between. Here the CDR3 reads CASSFQGMNTEAFF. The CDR3 DNA reads TGTGCCAGCAGCTTCCAGGGAATGAACACTGAAGCTTTCTTT.

Points on this clonotype: This may be a read error, as it is one base from a much larger clone. V usage is TRBV7-2 and J usage is TRBJ1-3; D is unclear. CDR1 and CDR2 from the germline V gene are SGHTA and FQGNSA. This CDR3 contains 13 residues. CDR3 sequence reads: CDSSLVRGNTIYF. CDR3 DNA: TGTGACAGCAGCTTAGTTAGGGGAAACACCATATATTTT.

This clonotype was seen more than once but under ten times. This chain joins TRBV6-2 or TRBV6-3 and TRBJ2-1; D remains ambiguous. Trimming cost V 10 bases and J 8 bases, with 15 bases left between them. Germline lookup yields CDR1 MNHEY and CDR2 SVGEGT. The CDR3 is 12 amino acids. The CDR3, as DNA: TGTGCCACCTACAATGTAGGGTATGAGCAGTTCTTC. Residues: CATYNVGYEQFF.

Only one count was recorded for this clonotype. An end of the junction differs from the germline gene, which may be a read error. The chain uses TRBV12-3 or TRBV12-4 and TRBJ2-7, with D possibly being TRBD1 (5 bases). The CDR3 has 15 amino acids. The CDR3 is CASSPQTASSYVQYF. The CDR3 nucleotides read TGTGCCAGCAGTCCCCAGACAGCCAGCTCCTACGTGCAGTACTTC.

This clonotype has a handful of counts. The chain recombines TRBV19 with TRBJ2-5; D call uncertain. Between the trimmed V and J ends, which lost 5 bases and 1 base, there was a span of 14 bases. CDR3 length: 15 residues. Looked up from germline, CDR1 is LNHDA and CDR2 is SQIVND (reference sequence). The CDR3 nucleotides are TGTGCCAGTAGTCCCAGCACAGCCTCCCAAGAGACCCAGTACTTC. It specifies CASSPSTASQETQYF.

The table lists this clonotype with many counts. CDR3 in amino acids: CASSLLGGLTEAFF. The CDR3 region has the DNA TGTGCCAGCAGTTTATTGGGGGGGCTCACTGAAGCTTTCTTT. V gene TRBV12-3 or TRBV12-4 combines with J gene TRBJ1-1, with D possibly being TRBD1 (6 bases). Trimming removed 2 bases from V and 4 bases from J, with 11 bases in between. CDR3 size: 14 residues.

This sequence joins TRBV11-2 and TRBJ2-5; no firm D call. There are 14 residues in the CDR3. CDR1 and CDR2 from the germline V gene are SGHAT and FQNNGV. V dropped 1 base and J dropped 1 base, with 7 bases sitting between them. CDR3 sequence: CASSLGPAQETQYF. The CDR3 DNA reads as TGTGCCAGCAGCTTAGGTCCAGCCCAAGAGACCCAGTACTTC.

The chain recombines TRBV20-1 with TRBJ2-3; tentative D call: TRBD2 (6 bases). V was cut by 1 base and J by 2 bases, with 22 bases left in between. Per the germline V gene, CDR1 is DFQATT and CDR2 is SNEGSKA (reference sequence). This CDR3 is 18 amino acids long. The CDR3 coding sequence is TGCAGTGCTAGAGCAGTCGGGATAGCGGTGAAAGACACAGATACGCAGTATTTT. This gives the protein CSARAVGIAVKDTDTQYF.

The V gene is TRBV5-6, the J gene TRBJ2-7, with D maybe TRBD2 (6 bases). Germline V gene sequence: CDR1 SGHDT, CDR2 YYEEEE. Trimming left V 1 base short and J 5 bases short, with 10 bases between. The CDR3 sequence is 13 residues long. CDR3 bases: TGTGCCAGCAGCTTGATGTGGGAGGACGAGCAGTACTTC. Encoded protein: CASSLMWEDEQYF.

The chain combines TRBV28 with TRBJ2-7, with 7 bases identical to TRBD1. Germline-derived CDR1 and CDR2 are MDHEN and SYDVKM. V was pared by 10 bases and J by 3 bases, with 6 bases of the junction left unmatched. CDR3 length equals 12 residues. CDR3 in DNA: TGTGCCACCGGGACAGCCCTCTACGAGCAGTACTTC. Protein product: CATGTALYEQYF.

This clonotype was recorded many times. J is TRBJ2-7 and V is TRBV7-8; TRBD2 might be the D (6 bases). From germline, CDR1 is SGHVS and CDR2 FQNEAQ. The V gene lost 7 bases and the J gene lost 0 bases, with 19 bases spanning the gap. This CDR3 comprises 16 residues. The CDR3 protein is CASTRRPGLTSYEQYF. CDR3 bases: TGTGCCAGCACCCGAAGACCGGGACTCACCTCCTACGAGCAGTACTTC.

The V gene is TRBV11-2, the J gene TRBJ2-5, with 10 bases matching TRBD2. Losses at the gene ends were 4 bases for V and 5 bases for J; bases not matched to a gene: 13. This CDR3 comprises 17 residues. Germline loops: CDR1 SGHAT, CDR2 FQNNGV. For the CDR3, the DNA is TGTGCCAGCAGCTCGAGAGGCCCAGCGGGGGGGCAGGAGACCCAGTACTTC. It translates to CASSSRGPAGGQETQYF.

In this sample, this clonotype turned up many times. The chain couples TRBV28 to TRBJ1-2, with D unclear. The V end was cut by 11 bases, the J end by 4 bases, with 17 bases between. The CDR3 runs 13 residues. The germline V gene encodes CDR1 MDHEN and CDR2 SYDVKM. The CDR3 is CASQPDGGYGYTF. As DNA, the CDR3 is TGTGCCTCACAGCCCGACGGTGGCTATGGCTACACCTTC.

This clonotype showed up many times. V usage is TRBV7-2 and J usage is TRBJ2-1, with TRBD1 as a possible D gene (6 bases). The germline gives CDR1 SGHTA, CDR2 FQGNSA. The CDR3 spans 14 residues. Trimming took 4 bases from V and 3 from J, leaving 10 bases between them. CDR3 residues: CASSYRAGYNEQFF. The CDR3 DNA follows: TGTGCCAGCAGCTACAGGGCGGGCTACAATGAGCAGTTCTTC.

This clonotype was seen repeatedly, ten times or more. V is TRBV6-2 or TRBV6-3 and J is TRBJ1-5; D is unclear. The V gene's germline CDR1 is MNHEY and CDR2 SVGEGT. V lost 8 bases, J lost 4 bases, and 12 bases lay in between. The CDR3 has 13 amino acids. In nucleotides, the CDR3 is TGTGCCAGCGGAAGGAGGTCGAATCAGCCCCAGCATTTT. Protein product: CASGRRSNQPQHF.

This clonotype was seen many times. The chain is built from TRBV7-2 and TRBJ1-2; no definite D call. The CDR3 is 15 residues long. V dropped 7 bases and J dropped 2 bases, with 17 bases sitting between them. In germline, CDR1 is SGHTA, CDR2 FQGNSA. CDR3 nucleotide sequence: TGTGCCAGCACCGGGCCCCCAGTACCCAACTATGGCTACACCTTC. It encodes CASTGPPVPNYGYTF.

This chain connects TRBV20-1 to TRBJ1-6; 7 bases match TRBD1. Germline V gene data show CDR1 as DFQATT and CDR2 as SNEGSKA (reference sequence). The CDR3 covers 14 residues. The V and J ends lost 3 bases and 7 bases, in that order; junction bases with no gene match: 6. The DNA of the CDR3 is TGCAGTGCTAGGAGAGACAGGGAGAATTCACCCCTCCACTTT. This gives the protein CSARRDRENSPLHF.

This clonotype was observed a single time. An end of the junction does not agree with germline; a read error may underlie this. The chain couples TRBV4-1 to TRBJ1-6, with no clear D. This CDR3 is built from 17 residues. CDR1 and CDR2 (germline): MGHRA, YSYEKL. CDR3 region: CPSSPRVGVSYNSPLHF. As DNA, the CDR3 is TGTCCCAGCAGCCCGAGGGTCGGGGTCTCCTATAATTCACCCCTCCACTTT.

In its sample, this clonotype was seen a few times. DNA of the CDR3: TGTGCCAGCAGCTTAGCGCTCGGGAGAGAGCAGTACTTC. Its translation: CASSLALGREQYF. The chain uses TRBV11-1 and TRBJ2-7, with TRBD2 as a possible D gene (6 bases). The germline CDR1 and CDR2 sequences are SGHAT and FQDESV (reference sequence). V was shortened by 0 bases and J by 7 bases, with 10 bases between the two germline ends. The CDR3 has 13 amino acids.

This clonotype turned up a few times. The V gene is TRBV4-1, the J gene TRBJ1-4; weak D call: TRBD1 (5 bases). The ends were cut back, 6 bases at V and 7 bases at J, with 15 bases in the middle. This CDR3 has 14 residues. Germline V gene data show CDR1 as MGHRA and CDR2 as YSYEKL. CDR3 in amino acids: CASSPRTRGEKLFF. The DNA for the CDR3 is TGCGCCAGCAGTCCTCGGACACGGGGTGAAAAACTGTTTTTT.

This clonotype was seen more than once but under ten times. The rearrangement links TRBV14 to TRBJ1-1; no clear D gene. With 0 bases removed from V and 4 bases from J, the gap between germline ends came to 6 bases. The CDR3 length is 13 residues. Germline V gene lookup returns CDR1 SGHDN and CDR2 FVKESK. The CDR3 reads CASSQDQVTEAFF. The CDR3 DNA follows: TGTGCCAGCAGCCAAGATCAGGTCACTGAAGCTTTCTTT.

The chain couples TRBV28 to TRBJ1-2; a weak D match, TRBD1 (5 bases). Trimming took off 5 bases at V and 4 bases at J, with 14 bases between the two ends. The germline CDR1 and CDR2 sequences are MDHEN and SYDVKM. CDR3 length: 14 amino acids. CDR3 protein: CASSIDRGVYGYTF. DNA of the CDR3: TGTGCCAGCAGTATAGATCGGGGGGTCTATGGCTACACCTTC.

This clonotype was observed many times. The chain is built from TRBV7-2 and TRBJ1-3; D unresolved. Germline CDR1 SGHTA, CDR2 FQGNSA. The CDR3 consists of 15 residues. Trimming pared 3 bases from V and 2 bases from J, leaving 11 bases between. The CDR3 nucleotides read TGTGCCAGCAGCTTGGGGATTCGGACTGGAAACACCATATATTTT. Residues: CASSLGIRTGNTIYF.

Ten or more counts support this clonotype. The gene calls are TRBV12-3 or TRBV12-4 and TRBJ1-2; D ambiguous. V shed 6 bases and J shed 5 bases, with 16 bases lying between them. The CDR3 covers 14 residues. As DNA, the CDR3 is TGTGCCAGCAGCCAGCAGCCAGCTTATTATGGCTACACCTTC. It translates to CASSQQPAYYGYTF.

This clonotype came up a few times. J is TRBJ1-1 and V is TRBV20-1; 7 bases are a match to TRBD1. The CDR3 contains 15 residues. J gave up 5 bases and V 3 bases, and 12 bases lay outside the gene matches. Per germline, CDR1 DFQATT and CDR2 SNEGSKA (reference sequence). The CDR3 DNA sequence: TGCAGTGCTAGTAACCCGACAGGGCAGGGGACTGAAGCTTTCTTT. The encoded protein is CSASNPTGQGTEAFF.

This clonotype was seen at least ten times. The V gene is TRBV28, the J gene TRBJ1-6, with TRBD1 matching 7 bases. Germline V gives CDR1 MDHEN, CDR2 SYDVKM. J lost 0 bases, V lost 4 bases, and 12 bases had no gene match. The CDR3 contains 19 residues. For the CDR3, the DNA is TGTGCCAGCAGTTCAACAGGGGCCCTGTTGAGCTCCTATAATTCACCCCTCCACTTT. Its protein product is CASSSTGALLSSYNSPLHF.

At least ten counts were recorded for this clonotype. This chain's CDR3 is CASSLVAGTSTDTQYF. For the CDR3, the DNA is TGTGCCAGCAGCTTAGTGGCAGGGACTAGCACAGATACGCAGTATTTT. The gene calls are TRBV7-2 and TRBJ2-3; perhaps TRBD2 as D (6 bases). The CDR3 covers 16 residues. V was trimmed by 1 base and J by 0 bases, leaving 11 bases between them. Germline values: CDR1 SGHTA, CDR2 FQGNSA.